The present TCR beta chain was sequenced within a study of T cell responses to AZD1222 COVID-19 vaccine. Generated by immunoSEQ multiplex PCR, the TCRdb table keeps only in-frame clones and is missing some. The data show around 110,000 clones, 85% to 95% seen once. Trimming left V 8 bases short and J 11 bases short, with 25 bases between. This CDR3 comprises 15 residues. Per the germline V gene, CDR1 is SGHTA and CDR2 is FQGTGA. The sequencing here drew on peripheral blood, taken 28 days after the second AZD1222 dose. This rearrangement joins TRBV7-3 to TRBJ2-1, with a weak D call TRBD1 (6 bases). This clonotype was sampled from an adult who received the AZD1222 COVID-19 vaccine. In DNA, the CDR3 is TGTGCCAGCTCTCCCTCTCGCGTCTCCCAGGGGAAGCAGTTCTTC. This translates into CASSPSRVSQGKQFF.